This record concerns one T cell receptor beta chain sequence. What this receptor recognizes is not known. No clone much larger than this one lies a single base away; base qualities are absent. The donors were included in the validation cohort of 90 to 150 subjects, a group kept apart from the roughly 700-subject first cohort. This record comes from a study of cytomegalovirus exposure and HLA in healthy donors (dated by TCRdb to about 2017). Regarding the complete study: According to a later analysis, the approximately 120 validation repertoires were produced on the same platform as the 666 repertoires of the first cohort. The aim of the study was to test whether cataloging public T cell receptors could identify signatures of past pathogen exposure. Besides the first cohort of roughly 700 subjects, a separate validation cohort made up of about 120 different subjects was used. High-throughput TCR immunosequencing, statistical association of individual TCRs with disease status, and machine learning were combined to predict cytomegalovirus infection status.

Reading the germline V gene gives CDR1 SGHRS and CDR2 YFSETQ. At the junction V is shortened by 6 bases and J by 0 bases, with 13 bases in between. The CDR3 measures 15 amino acids from cysteine to phenylalanine. The sequence is cut down to CDR3 DNA, 45 bases in frame from base 1. Library generation was performed with the immunoSEQ multiplex PCR assay. Regarding the original processing steps: A statistical classification framework was built to diagnose cytomegalovirus status from the catalog of TCR beta chain sequences. TCRdb mirrors the immuneACCESS table, restricted to in-frame sequences. Some clones are absent from its copies; in checked studies, under half trace to an unresolved V gene, and the reason for the others is unknown. That table gives V, J and clone size, and the DNA gave D and trimming. This sample holds 65,000 to 75,000 clones; under 96% were observed only once. Jointly, the top ten make up around 5% of the sample.

Overall study results and their limits: A total of roughly 160 TCR beta chains were listed by the study as associated with cytomegalovirus. Cytomegalovirus status was reported to be diagnosed by the classifier with high specificity and sensitivity in both the original and validation cohorts. Most TCR sequences were observed very rarely across donors, whereas some public TCRs were present in many individuals. The authors suggested that the approach could potentially be extended to other disease states and immunological phenotypes. In vitro tests confirmed that a few of the cytomegalovirus-associated TCR beta chains recognize cytomegalovirus antigens. All 120 or so repertoires were used to score co-occurrence in the validation cohort in a later analysis, because that analysis had no HLA typing for the cohort. Subsequent analysis determined that TCRs grouped into clusters in the first cohort also showed a tendency toward co-occurrence across the 120 validation repertoires, and approximately 93% of cluster scores exceeded 0.

Recombination joined TRBV5-1 with TRBJ2-1; no D gene can be assigned with confidence. Sequenced sample: PBMCs. The receptor comes from a woman aged 18-29 years in good health and CMV-seropositive. The CDR3 protein: CASKGGMSSYNEQFF. The nucleotides are TGCGCCAGCAAAGGCGGAATGAGCTCCTACAATGAGCAGTTCTTC. The CDR3, completed at both ends by the reference TRBV5-1 and TRBJ2-1 genes, gives the full variable domain KAGVTQTPRYLIKTRGQQVTLSCSPISGHRSVSWYQQTPGQGLQFLFEYFSETQRNKGNFPGRFSGRQFSNSRSEMNVSTLELGDSALYLCASKGGMSSYNEQFFGPGTRLTVL.